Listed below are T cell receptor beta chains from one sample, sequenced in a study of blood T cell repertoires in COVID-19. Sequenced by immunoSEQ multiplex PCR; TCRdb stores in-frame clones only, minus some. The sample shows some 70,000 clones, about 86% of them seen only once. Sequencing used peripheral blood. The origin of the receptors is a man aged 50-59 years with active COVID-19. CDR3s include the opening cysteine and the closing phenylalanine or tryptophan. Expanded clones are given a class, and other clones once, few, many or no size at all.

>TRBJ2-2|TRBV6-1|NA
CASSDGLLLYTGELFF
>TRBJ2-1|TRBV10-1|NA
CASSGGLAGASLYNEQFF
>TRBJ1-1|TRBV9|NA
CASSVRRDTEAFF
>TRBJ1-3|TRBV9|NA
CASSEAGGSGNTIYF
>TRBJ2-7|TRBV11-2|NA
CASSLERGSEQYF
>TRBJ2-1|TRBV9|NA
CASSVVSTGGAYNEQFF
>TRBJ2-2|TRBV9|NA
CASSVGEEITGELFF
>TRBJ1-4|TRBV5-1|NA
CASSAIQGAGAANEKLFF
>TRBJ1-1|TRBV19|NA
CASSPRGPQRNTEAFF
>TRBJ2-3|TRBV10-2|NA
CAVRGSARDTQYF
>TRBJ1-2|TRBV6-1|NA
CASSESDGGYGYTF
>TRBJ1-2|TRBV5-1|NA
CASNPGTDPYGYTF
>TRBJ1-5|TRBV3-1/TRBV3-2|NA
CASSQGTGGSYQPQHF
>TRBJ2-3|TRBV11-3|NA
CASSFTGASTDTQYF
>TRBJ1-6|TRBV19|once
CASSSNRGSPLHF
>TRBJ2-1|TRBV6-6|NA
CASSYTGQGSYNEQFF